The 6 T cell receptor beta chains given below trace back to one sample, sequenced in a study of cytotoxic CD8 clonotypes in ibrutinib-treated CLL. The protocol was immunoSEQ multiplex PCR, while the TCRdb copy is restricted to in-frame clones and leaves out a portion. The sample has some 130,000 clones; approximately 85% are singletons. The sequencing here drew on PBMCs, taken after 24 months of ibrutinib treatment. The source is a human donor with chronic lymphocytic leukemia.

The rearrangement joins TRBV6-5 to TRBJ1-5; D not certain. Germline lookup yields CDR1 MNHEY and CDR2 SVGAGI. V was clipped by 7 bases and J by 4 bases, with 11 bases between them. The CDR3 is made up of 13 amino acids. The CDR3 bases are TGTGCCAGCACGGTGTCTCTAAATCAGCCCCAGCATTTT. It encodes CASTVSLNQPQHF.

This clone was seen just once. This rearrangement joins TRBV29-1 to TRBJ2-5; maybe TRBD2 (5 bases). V was trimmed by 7 bases and J by 0 bases, leaving 12 bases between them. The CDR3 has 13 residues. Germline CDR1 is SQVTM and CDR2 is ANQGSEA. CDR3 nucleotide sequence: TGCAGCGCCCCGGGGATAGACCAAGAGACCCAGTACTTC. It codes for CSAPGIDQETQYF.

The rearrangement links TRBV19 to TRBJ1-1; 9 nucleotides align to TRBD1. This CDR3 is 12 amino acids long. Trimming took 11 bases from V and 3 from J; bases not matched to a gene: 4. CDR1 and CDR2 (germline): LNHDA, SQIVND (reference sequence). CDR3 sequence reads: CAARDRDTEAFF. The CDR3 DNA is TGTGCCGCACGGGACAGGGACACTGAAGCTTTCTTT.

The V call is TRBV27, the J call TRBJ2-1; 12 bases are shared with TRBD2. V lost 7 bases to trimming and J lost 9 bases; unmatched junction nucleotides: 13. The CDR3 spans 16 residues. The germline V gene has CDR1 MNHEY and CDR2 SMNVEV (reference sequence). This CDR3 is CASTNASGRAGGEQFF. The CDR3 coding sequence is TGTGCCAGCACTAACGCTAGCGGGAGGGCCGGAGGTGAGCAGTTCTTC.

The chain uses TRBV10-3 and TRBJ2-7, with D perhaps matching TRBD1 (6 bases). The CDR3 totals 14 residues. CDR1 and CDR2 from the germline V gene are ENHRY and SYGVKD. Trimming left V 5 bases short and J 0 bases short, with 11 bases between. CDR3 coding DNA: TGTGCCATCAGTTTTTCGGACAGCTCCTACGAGCAGTACTTC. Its translation: CAISFSDSSYEQYF.

The rearrangement joins TRBV19 to TRBJ2-1; D call uncertain. The V gene lost 0 bases and the J gene lost 4 bases, with 7 bases spanning the gap. This CDR3 comprises 14 residues. The germline V gene encodes CDR1 LNHDA and CDR2 SQIVND (reference sequence). The chain's CDR3 is CASSIDLEYNEQFF. The CDR3 bases are TGTGCCAGTAGTATAGATCTTGAATACAATGAGCAGTTCTTC.